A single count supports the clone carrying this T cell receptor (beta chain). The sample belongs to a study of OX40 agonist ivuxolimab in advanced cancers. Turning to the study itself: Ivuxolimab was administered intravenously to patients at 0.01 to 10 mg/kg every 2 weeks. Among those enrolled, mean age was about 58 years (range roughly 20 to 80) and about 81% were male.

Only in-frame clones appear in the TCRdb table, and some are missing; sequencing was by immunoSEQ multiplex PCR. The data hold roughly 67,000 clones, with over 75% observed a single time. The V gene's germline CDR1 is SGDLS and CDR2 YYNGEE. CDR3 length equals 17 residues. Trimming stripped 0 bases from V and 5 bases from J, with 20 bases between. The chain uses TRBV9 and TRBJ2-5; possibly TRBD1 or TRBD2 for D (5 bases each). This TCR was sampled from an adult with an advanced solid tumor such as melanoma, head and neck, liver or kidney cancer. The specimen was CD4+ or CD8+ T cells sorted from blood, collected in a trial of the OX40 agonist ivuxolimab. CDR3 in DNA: TGTGCCAGCAGCGTAGAAGGGGCAGCCAGATGGGGGGAGACCCAGTACTTC. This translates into CASSVEGAARWGETQYF.